Below, 18 T cell receptor beta chains from the same sample are listed, as sequenced in a study of T cells expressing NK-cell markers. Reprocessing the 5' RACE reads, TCRdb reports a single entry for every CDR3 protein and omits DNA. Its table records about 540,000 distinct CDR3 sequences. The sample was blood T cells: a sorted CD56 or NKG2C T cell subset, CD4+ or CD8+ T cells, or bulk PBMC T cells (not recorded which). These receptors were collected from a man between 18 and 35 years old in good health.

The chain links TRBV9 to TRBJ2-1; TCRdb indicates TRBD2, and absent DNA this call remains unverified. The CDR3 is 16 residues long. Germline V gives CDR1 SGDLS, CDR2 YYNGEE. The CDR3 reads CASSVATAGSYNEQFF.

V and J are TRBV28 and TRBJ2-1; the TCRdb D gene call, TRBD2, has no DNA to confirm it. CDR1 and CDR2 (germline): MDHEN, SYDVKM. This CDR3 is built from 17 residues. The CDR3 region is CASSFPALASGNNEQFF.

V is TRBV20-1 and J is TRBJ2-3; the D call from TCRdb, TRBD2, cannot be confirmed without DNA. This CDR3 comprises 13 residues. Germline V gene data show CDR1 as DFQATT and CDR2 as SNEGSKA (reference sequence). The CDR3: CSARALHPDTQYF.

The V gene is TRBV6-2 or TRBV6-3, the J gene TRBJ2-1; TCRdb names TRBD2, which stays unverified in the absence of DNA. The CDR3 has 13 residues. Germline CDR1 is MNHEY and CDR2 is SVGEGT. This CDR3 reads CATGGRRNNEQFF.

J is TRBJ2-1 and V is TRBV30. Germline loops: CDR1 GTSNPN, CDR2 SVGIG (reference sequence). This CDR3 has 14 amino acids. The CDR3 spells CAWSVYFSNNEQFF.

The chain carries TRBV5-6 and TRBJ1-5. Germline V gives CDR1 SGHDT, CDR2 YYEEEE. This CDR3 is built from 15 residues. CDR3 region: CASSLSGSLNQPQHF.

V usage is TRBV5-1 and J usage is TRBJ2-7; the D call from TCRdb, TRBD1, cannot be confirmed without DNA. The germline gives CDR1 SGHRS, CDR2 YFSETQ. There are 15 residues in the CDR3. This chain's CDR3 is CASSLTWDRGREQYF. The full variable domain, rest sourced from reference TRBV5-1 and TRBJ2-7, is KAGVTQTPRYLIKTRGQQVTLSCSPISGHRSVSWYQQTPGQGLQFLFEYFSETQRNKGNFPGRFSGRQFSNSRSEMNVSTLELGDSALYLCASSLTWDRGREQYFGPGTRLTVT.

V and J are TRBV7-9 and TRBJ2-3; TCRdb picks TRBD1, but there is no DNA to check that call. Germline assignment: CDR1 SEHNR and CDR2 FQNEAQ (reference sequence). The CDR3 totals 14 residues. This chain's CDR3 is CASSSDRTSYTQYF. Full variable domain (remainder filled in from reference TRBV7-9 and TRBJ2-3): DTGVSQNPRHKITKRGQNVTFRCDPISEHNRLYWYRQTLGQGPEFLTYFQNEAQLEKSRLLSDRFSAERPKGSFSTLEIQRTEQGDSAMYLCASSSDRTSYTQYFGPGTRLTVL.

The V call is TRBV5-1, the J call TRBJ2-7; TCRdb's assignment of TRBD1 cannot be checked, as there is no DNA. This CDR3 has 15 residues. The V gene's germline CDR1 is SGHRS and CDR2 YFSETQ. CDR3 loop: CASSSPGQGPYEQYF. Supplemented by reference TRBV5-1 and TRBJ2-7, the full variable domain reads KAGVTQTPRYLIKTRGQQVTLSCSPISGHRSVSWYQQTPGQGLQFLFEYFSETQRNKGNFPGRFSGRQFSNSRSEMNVSTLELGDSALYLCASSSPGQGPYEQYFGPGTRLTVT.

This rearrangement joins TRBV5-1 to TRBJ2-3; TCRdb calls TRBD2, which cannot be checked without DNA. The CDR3 totals 15 residues. Per germline, CDR1 SGHRS and CDR2 YFSETQ. This CDR3 is CASSLAASFEDTQYF.

The chain carries TRBV4-1 and TRBJ2-3. Germline V gene lookup returns CDR1 MGHRA and CDR2 YSYEKL. The CDR3 consists of 17 residues. CDR3 residues: CASSQGNGPQGTDTQYF.

This chain uses TRBV14 with TRBJ2-3. The CDR3 runs to 18 residues. CDR1 is SGHDN, CDR2 FVKESK, per germline. The CDR3 loop is CASSQGKFGGGSTDTQYF.

The V gene is TRBV11-2, the J gene TRBJ1-2; TCRdb's D call of TRBD1 is untestable without DNA. CDR1 and CDR2 from the germline V gene are SGHAT and FQNNGV. The CDR3 contains 14 residues. The chain's CDR3 is CASSGADRAYGYTF.

The CDR3 loop is CSARDEAEGAPETQYF. The chain couples TRBV20-1 to TRBJ2-5; without DNA, the TCRdb call of TRBD1 cannot be checked. The germline gives CDR1 DFQATT, CDR2 SNEGSKA (reference sequence). The CDR3 has 16 amino acids.

V usage is TRBV11-2 and J usage is TRBJ2-7; TCRdb calls TRBD2, which cannot be checked without DNA. From germline, CDR1 is SGHAT and CDR2 FQNNGV. This CDR3 is built from 15 residues. The CDR3 region is CASSLLAGATYEQYF.

The V gene is TRBV7-2, the J gene TRBJ2-3; the TCRdb call, TRBD1, lacks DNA for checking. Germline V gene sequence: CDR1 SGHTA, CDR2 FQGNSA. The CDR3 runs to 15 residues. The CDR3 sequence is CASSFLGQGETTQYF.

V usage is TRBV6-5 and J usage is TRBJ2-3. Germline CDR1 MNHEY, CDR2 SVGAGI. This CDR3 is 16 amino acids long. The CDR3 loop is CASRRLLGTSTDTQYF.

This rearrangement joins TRBV6-2 or TRBV6-3 to TRBJ1-5; TCRdb's D call of TRBD1 is untestable without DNA. Germline V gives CDR1 MNHEY, CDR2 SVGEGT. The CDR3 runs to 16 residues. CDR3 protein: CASSYLGRGSNQPQHF.